The clone carrying this TCR beta chain has just one count. Its antigen is still unknown. This entry comes from a study of cytomegalovirus exposure and HLA in healthy donors. Regarding the study as a whole: In a later analysis, TCR association rates varied by HLA locus: DRB1 most, HLA-C fewest.

60 Vbeta and 13 Jbeta primers were used in PCR. Profiled with immunoSEQ multiplex PCR; TCRdb holds only in-frame clones, not every one. The sample consists of tens of thousands of clones, less than 80% of them appearing once. CDR3 length: 16 residues. Germline CDR1 reads SGHTA; CDR2 reads FQGTGA. The V gene end was trimmed by 1 base and the J gene end by 2 bases; junction bases not matched to a gene: 5. This clonotype originated in a boy younger than 18 in good health and CMV-seropositive. This chain connects TRBV7-3 to TRBJ2-3; the match to TRBD2 covers 8 bases. Sequencing used PBMCs. CDR3 in DNA: TGTGCCAGCAGCTTAAGGCTAGCGGGTGTCACAGATACGCAGTATTTT. Amino acids: CASSLRLAGVTDTQYF.